The 25 T cell receptor beta chains reported below all come from one sample, sequenced in a study of vaccination effects on CD4 cells after COVID-19. These receptors have no known antigen. This table comes from immunoSEQ multiplex PCR, and its TCRdb copy is limited to in-frame clones, with some not included. Among around 25,000 clones, roughly 79% were seen once, and the ten largest hold approximately 5.1%. In the ViraFEST assay, antigen-specific CD4+ clonotypes were identified by expansion after peptide-pool stimulation. CD4+ T cell isolation took place after approximately 11 days of culture. Of the BNT162b2 and mRNA-1273 vaccines, participants received two doses of one or the other. The starting material was CD4+ T cells from PBMCs cultured with SARS-CoV-2 spike peptides, obtained after COVID-19 vaccination. These receptors all come from a human donor who received a COVID-19 vaccine. Some clones in this sample may be carry-over from other donors' samples.

This clone was picked up one time. This rearrangement joins TRBV5-7 to TRBJ1-5, with 11 bases matching TRBD1. TRBV5-7 is noted as an ORF with a role that remains uncertain. The trim removed 6 bases at V and 6 bases at J, leaving 11 bases unmatched. CDR3 length: 16 amino acids. This CDR3 is CASKPGTGGFAQPQHF. The CDR3 DNA sequence: TGTGCCAGCAAACCGGGGACAGGGGGATTTGCTCAGCCCCAGCATTTT.

This chain joins TRBV23-1 and TRBJ2-7, with D uncertain. TRBV23-1 is filed as an ORF, its function uncertain. The V end lost 0 bases, the J end lost 0 bases, and 12 bases lay between the germline ends. The CDR3 totals 16 residues. CDR3: CASSQSGRPGSYEQYV. DNA of the CDR3: TGCGCCAGCAGTCAATCCGGCAGGCCGGGCTCCTACGAGCAGTACGTC.

The J gene is TRBJ1-2, the V gene TRBV9, with TRBD1 as a possible D gene (6 bases). The CDR3 is made up of 15 amino acids. Germline V gene sequence: CDR1 SGDLS, CDR2 YYNGEE. Trimming pared 3 bases from V and 0 bases from J, leaving 12 bases between. CDR3 sequence (DNA): TGTGCCAGCAGCGAAGTAGGGGGACCTAACTATGGCTACACCTTC. Protein sequence: CASSEVGGPNYGYTF.

This rearrangement joins TRBV23-1 to TRBJ2-2; the D call may be TRBD1 or TRBD2 (6 bases each). TRBV23-1 is an open reading frame whose function is uncertain. Trimming took off 3 bases at V and 0 bases at J, with 14 bases between the two ends. The CDR3 has 17 amino acids. The CDR3 sequence: CASSQEGGSANTGELFF. DNA for the CDR3: TGCGCCAGCAGTCAGGAGGGGGGCTCCGCGAACACCGGGGAGCTGTTTTTT.

The rearrangement uses TRBV5-5 and TRBJ2-3; tentative D call: TRBD1 (6 bases). The CDR3 extends over 14 amino acids. Germline assignment: CDR1 SGHKS and CDR2 YYEKEE (reference sequence). V was cut by 0 bases and J by 4 bases, with 9 bases left in between. The CDR3 here is CASSLAQGPDTQYF. The CDR3 coding sequence is TGTGCCAGCAGCTTGGCCCAGGGGCCAGATACGCAGTATTTT. The full variable domain, rest sourced from reference TRBV5-5 and TRBJ2-3, is DAGVTQSPTHLIKTRGQQVTLRCSPISGHKSVSWYQQVLGQGPQFIFQYYEKEERGRGNFPDRFSARQFPNYSSELNVNALLLGDSALYLCASSLAQGPDTQYFGPGTRLTVL.

V and J are TRBV6-2 or TRBV6-3 and TRBJ2-1, with TRBD2 as a possible D gene (11 bases). Germline V gene lookup returns CDR1 MNHEY and CDR2 SVGEGT. V lost 2 bases, J lost 7 bases, and 27 bases lay in between. The CDR3 extends over 19 amino acids. CDR3 region: CASSYNRDRGLAGGNEQFF. CDR3 coding DNA: TGTGCCAGCAGTTACAACCGGGACAGGGGATTAGCGGGGGGGAATGAGCAGTTCTTC.

Written as DNA, the CDR3 is TGTGCCAGTAGTATATTAGGGAATGGCTACACCTTC. Encoded protein: CASSILGNGYTF. The genes are TRBV19 and TRBJ1-2; no reliable D call. This CDR3 spans 12 amino acids. Germline V gene lookup returns CDR1 LNHDA and CDR2 SQIVND (reference sequence). The ends were cut back, 2 bases at V and 6 bases at J, with 7 bases in the middle.

The CDR3 here is CASSYSRRINYGYTF. The DNA for the CDR3 is TGTGCCAGCAGTTACTCGAGACGGATCAACTATGGCTACACCTTC. This sequence joins TRBV6-2 or TRBV6-3 and TRBJ1-2; D is unresolved. The CDR3 covers 15 residues. Looked up from germline, CDR1 is MNHEY and CDR2 is SVGEGT. Trimming removed 0 bases from V and 2 bases from J, with 10 bases in between.

This sequence joins TRBV30 and TRBJ1-1, with D possibly matching TRBD1 (5 bases). V was trimmed by 5 bases and J by 11 bases, leaving 18 bases between them. The CDR3 is 12 residues long. Germline CDR1 is GTSNPN and CDR2 is SVGIG (reference sequence). The CDR3, as DNA: TGTGCCTGGGGGGACCGCTCTATGGGGGCTTTCTTT. Amino acids: CAWGDRSMGAFF.

The chain recombines TRBV5-1 with TRBJ2-5; D gene uncertain. This CDR3 has 13 residues. The V end was cut by 3 bases, the J end by 5 bases, with 11 bases between. Germline lookup yields CDR1 SGHRS and CDR2 YFSETQ. CDR3 nucleotide sequence: TGCGCCAGCAGCTCCGACATGCTGGAGACCCAGTACTTC. Its protein is CASSSDMLETQYF.

The gene calls are TRBV6-5 and TRBJ2-7, with 10 bases lining up with TRBD2. This CDR3 has 14 residues. Germline V gives CDR1 MNHEY, CDR2 SVGAGI. Trimming cost V 5 bases and J 1 base; bases outside gene matches: 2. DNA for the CDR3: TGTGCCAGCAGTAGCGGGGGGGCGTCCTACGAGCAGTACGTC. As protein: CASSSGGASYEQYV.

The rearrangement uses TRBV19 and TRBJ1-2; tentatively, D is TRBD1 (6 bases). This CDR3 is built from 14 residues. With 3 bases removed from V and 3 bases from J, the gap between germline ends came to 11 bases. Germline lookup yields CDR1 LNHDA and CDR2 SQIVND (reference sequence). The CDR3 DNA follows: TGTGCCAGTAGTATCCCGCCAGGGGACTATGGCTACACCTTC. It codes for CASSIPPGDYGYTF.

The CDR3, as DNA: TGCGCCAGCAGCCCCCGGGAAATGAACACTGAAGCTTTCTTT. Its protein product is CASSPREMNTEAFF. The chain uses TRBV5-1 and TRBJ1-1; no reliable D call. This CDR3 is 14 amino acids long. Germline assignment: CDR1 SGHRS and CDR2 YFSETQ. V was cut by 4 bases and J by 0 bases, with 10 bases left in between.

The chain is built from TRBV6-1 and TRBJ2-5; D possibly corresponds to TRBD2 (6 bases). Germline V gives CDR1 MNHNS, CDR2 SASEGT. CDR3 size: 17 residues. Trimming shortened V by 3 bases and J by 4 bases, and 21 bases separated the two germline ends. As DNA, the CDR3 is TGTGCCAGCAGTGACGGGGAGACGGGAGTGTGGGGAGAGACCCAGTACTTC. It yields the protein CASSDGETGVWGETQYF.

The chain recombines TRBV6-5 with TRBJ1-2; no definite D call. CDR3 length equals 14 residues. Germline V lookup: CDR1 MNHEY, CDR2 SVGAGI. V was shortened by 0 bases and J by 8 bases, with 13 bases between the two germline ends. The CDR3 is CASSYSGLTGGYTF. The CDR3 nucleotides are TGTGCCAGCAGTTACTCGGGCCTCACGGGGGGCTACACCTTC.

This clone was counted a single time. J is TRBJ2-5 and V is TRBV19; 11 nucleotides line up with TRBD2. The CDR3 loop spans 16 amino acids. Germline assignment: CDR1 LNHDA and CDR2 SQIVND (reference sequence). J gave up 5 bases and V 3 bases, and 8 bases lay outside the gene matches. CDR3 DNA sequence: TGTGCCAGTAGTATCGCCCTAGCGGGGGGCTGGGAGACCCAGTACTTC. The encoded protein is CASSIALAGGWETQYF.

The chain combines TRBV5-1 with TRBJ2-3; D gene uncertain. Germline CDR1 and CDR2: SGHRS and YFSETQ. The CDR3 contains 16 residues. V lost 0 bases to trimming and J lost 0 bases, with 11 bases between them. This chain's CDR3 is CASSLGHLISTDTQYF. The CDR3, as DNA: TGCGCCAGCAGCTTGGGGCACCTAATTAGCACAGATACGCAGTATTTT.

V gene TRBV19 combines with J gene TRBJ1-3; D may be TRBD1 (6 bases). Trimming pared 5 bases from V and 4 bases from J, leaving 21 bases between. This CDR3 comprises 17 residues. Germline CDR1 reads LNHDA; CDR2 reads SQIVND (reference sequence). The CDR3 DNA is TGTGCCAGTAGTGGACGTACCGGGACACTACGAGGAAACACCATATATTTT. Translation gives CASSGRTGTLRGNTIYF.

The CDR3 coding sequence is TGTGCCAGCAGTGAAGCGAGGGCCCCCCGGGGTCAGCCCCAGCATTTT. It specifies CASSEARAPRGQPQHF. The chain couples TRBV6-1 to TRBJ1-5; D gene uncertain. V was trimmed by 0 bases and J by 6 bases, leaving 15 bases between them. The CDR3 spans 16 residues. Germline CDR1 is MNHNS and CDR2 is SASEGT.

This chain joins TRBV5-1 and TRBJ2-2, with 9 bases matching TRBD2. Germline V gene data show CDR1 as SGHRS and CDR2 as YFSETQ. This CDR3 has 17 residues. The V gene end was trimmed by 0 bases and the J gene end by 1 base; junction bases not matched to a gene: 4. CDR3 in amino acids: CASSLGPAGGNTGELFF. For the CDR3, the DNA is TGCGCCAGCAGCTTGGGTCCAGCGGGGGGGAACACCGGGGAGCTGTTTTTT. The full variable domain, in which reference TRBV5-1 and TRBJ2-2 provide the parts outside the CDR3, is KAGVTQTPRYLIKTRGQQVTLSCSPISGHRSVSWYQQTPGQGLQFLFEYFSETQRNKGNFPGRFSGRQFSNSRSEMNVSTLELGDSALYLCASSLGPAGGNTGELFFGEGSRLTVL.

J is TRBJ1-2 and V is TRBV6-1, with D unclear. The V end was cut by 0 bases, the J end by 1 base, with 18 bases between. Germline values: CDR1 MNHNS, CDR2 SASEGT. The CDR3 totals 18 residues. The DNA of the CDR3 is TGTGCCAGCAGTGAAGCGCATCTTTGGAGGCCGGTTAACTATGGCTACACCTTC. Translating gives CASSEAHLWRPVNYGYTF.

The chain couples TRBV18 to TRBJ2-2; 8 bases match TRBD1. V shed 6 bases, J shed 6 bases, and the junction held 9 bases outside the gene matches. CDR1 and CDR2 from the germline V gene are KGHSH and LQKENI. The CDR3 consists of 15 residues. The CDR3 DNA reads TGTGCCAGCTCCCCAGGACAGGGTCGCGCCGGGGAGCTGTTTTTT. Encoded protein: CASSPGQGRAGELFF.

This rearrangement joins TRBV7-2 to TRBJ1-2; TRBD1 matches at 7 bases. Losses at the gene ends were 6 bases for V and 2 bases for J; bases not matched to a gene: 9. This CDR3 region has 15 residues. CDR1 is SGHTA, CDR2 FQGNSA, per germline. The chain's CDR3 is CASSRQTGENYGYTF. CDR3 bases: TGTGCCAGCAGTCGCCAAACAGGGGAAAACTATGGCTACACCTTC.

The chain carries TRBV9 and TRBJ2-1, with D perhaps TRBD1 (5 bases). Per the germline V gene, CDR1 is SGDLS and CDR2 is YYNGEE. V lost 0 bases, J lost 2 bases, and 9 bases lay in between. CDR3 length: 15 residues. CDR3 bases: TGTGCCAGCAGCGTAGTAGGGGAAACCTACAATGAGCAGTTCTTC. Amino acid sequence: CASSVVGETYNEQFF. Together with reference TRBV9 and TRBJ2-1, the CDR3 gives the full variable domain: DSGVTQTPKHLITATGQRVTLRCSPRSGDLSVYWYQQSLDQGLQFLIQYYNGEERAKGNILERFSAQQFPDLHSELNLSSLELGDSALYFCASSVVGETYNEQFFGPGTRLTVL.

A few counts support this clone. V is TRBV7-3 and J is TRBJ1-2; 10 bases agree with TRBD1. The CDR3 extends over 14 amino acids. After removal of 5 bases from V and 7 bases from J, the junction contained 7 bases not matched to a gene. Germline V CDR1 and CDR2: SGHTA, FQGTGA. CDR3 in DNA: TGTGCCAGCAGCCCGGGACAGGGGTTTTTTGGCTACACCTTC. Encoded protein: CASSPGQGFFGYTF.